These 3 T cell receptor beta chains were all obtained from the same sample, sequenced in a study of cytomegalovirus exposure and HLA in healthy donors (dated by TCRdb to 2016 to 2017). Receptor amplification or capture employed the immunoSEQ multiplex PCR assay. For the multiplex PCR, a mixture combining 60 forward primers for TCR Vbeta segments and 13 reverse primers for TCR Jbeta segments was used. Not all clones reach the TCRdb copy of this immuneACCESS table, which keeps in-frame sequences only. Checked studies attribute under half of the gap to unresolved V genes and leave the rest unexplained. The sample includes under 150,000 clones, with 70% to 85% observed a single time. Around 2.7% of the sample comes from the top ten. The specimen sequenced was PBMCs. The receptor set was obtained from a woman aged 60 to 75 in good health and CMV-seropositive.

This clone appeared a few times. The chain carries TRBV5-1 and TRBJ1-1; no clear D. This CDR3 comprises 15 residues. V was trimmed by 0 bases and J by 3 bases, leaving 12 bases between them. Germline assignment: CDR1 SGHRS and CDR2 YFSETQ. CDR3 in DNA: TGCGCCAGCAGCTTGGAACTTCGGGAGCACACTGAAGCTTTCTTT. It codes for CASSLELREHTEAFF.

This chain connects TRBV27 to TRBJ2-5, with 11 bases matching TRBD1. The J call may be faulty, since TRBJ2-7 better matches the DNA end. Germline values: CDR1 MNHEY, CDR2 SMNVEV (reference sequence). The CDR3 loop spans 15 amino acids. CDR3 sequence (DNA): TGTGCCAGCAGTTTCCTCCGGGACAGGGGGTACGAGCAGTACTTC. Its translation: CASSFLRDRGYEQYF.

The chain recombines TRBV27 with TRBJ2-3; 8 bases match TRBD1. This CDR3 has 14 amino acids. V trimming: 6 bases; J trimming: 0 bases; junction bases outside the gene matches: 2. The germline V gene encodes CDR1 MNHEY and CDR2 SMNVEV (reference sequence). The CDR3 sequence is CASSGTGSTDTQYF. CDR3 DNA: TGTGCCAGCAGCGGGACAGGAAGCACAGATACGCAGTATTTT.